This T cell receptor beta chain was identified in a study of blood T cells in healthy people across ages. This clonotype occurred a few times. The V gene lost 5 bases and the J gene lost 7 bases, with 11 bases spanning the gap. The CDR3 contains 12 residues. Germline-derived CDR1 and CDR2 are SGHTA and FQGNSA. A second PCR of 7 to 11 cycles used a sample-barcoded 5' primer and a J-beta primer mix. TCRdb re-called the 5' RACE reads through MiXCR, storing one row per CDR3 protein. The data hold around 800,000 distinct CDR3 sequences, with about 53% observed a single time. The chain couples TRBV7-2 to TRBJ2-5, with D possibly TRBD2 on 6 matching bases. Material: blood. The TCR comes from a man older than 75 in good health. CDR3 bases: TGTGCCAGCAGCACCCGAGCGGGGACCCAGTACTTC. Translated: CASSTRAGTQYF.